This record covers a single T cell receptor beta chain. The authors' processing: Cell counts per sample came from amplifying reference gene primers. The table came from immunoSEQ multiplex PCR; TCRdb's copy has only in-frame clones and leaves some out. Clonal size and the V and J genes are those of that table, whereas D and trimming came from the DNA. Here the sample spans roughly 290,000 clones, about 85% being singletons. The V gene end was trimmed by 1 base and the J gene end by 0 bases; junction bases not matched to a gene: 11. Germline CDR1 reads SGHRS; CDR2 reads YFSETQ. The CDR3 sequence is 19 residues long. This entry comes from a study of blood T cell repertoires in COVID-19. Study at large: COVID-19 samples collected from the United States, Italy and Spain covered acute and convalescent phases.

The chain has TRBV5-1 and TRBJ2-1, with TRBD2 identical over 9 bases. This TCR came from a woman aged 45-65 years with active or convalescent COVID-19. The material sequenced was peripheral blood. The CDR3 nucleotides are TGCGCCAGCAGCTTGACGACAACAGCGGGAGGACCCTCCTACAATGAGCAGTTCTTC. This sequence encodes CASSLTTTAGGPSYNEQFF.